The 6 T cell receptor beta chains below come from one sample, sequenced in a study of T cell repertoires in cytomegalovirus infection. TCRdb used MiXCR to reprocess the reads, holding one entry per CDR3 protein. The sample records about a million distinct CDR3 sequences, around 31% being singletons. The antigens of these receptors remain unknown. The source material was cultured CD8+ T cells from PBMCs, sampled from culture after CMV antigen stimulation. These receptors originate from a human donor in good health (CMV status not recorded). Some clones in this sample may be carry-over from other donors' samples.

In this sample, this clonotype turned up many times. The chain uses TRBV11-3 and TRBJ2-3, with D perhaps given as TRBD1 or TRBD2 (5 bases each). The CDR3 is made up of 12 amino acids. The V end lost 3 bases, the J end lost 8 bases, and 9 bases lay between the germline ends. CDR1 is SGHNT, CDR2 YENEEA, per germline. The CDR3 sequence is CASSFTGATQYF. CDR3 nucleotides: TGTGCCAGCAGCTTCACCGGGGCTACGCAGTATTTT.

This chain joins TRBV28 and TRBJ2-1; 11 nucleotides align to TRBD1. Germline V gene lookup returns CDR1 MDHEN and CDR2 SYDVKM. The trim removed 5 bases at V and 5 bases at J, leaving 2 bases unmatched. CDR3 length equals 14 residues. CDR3 residues: CASSVGQGDNEQFF. The DNA for the CDR3 is TGTGCCAGCAGTGTGGGACAGGGGGACAATGAGCAGTTCTTC.

This clonotype has only a few counts. This rearrangement joins TRBV5-5 to TRBJ2-7; maybe TRBD2 (6 bases). V was clipped by 4 bases and J by 0 bases, with 11 bases between them. Germline values: CDR1 SGHKS, CDR2 YYEKEE (reference sequence). The CDR3 is 14 residues long. This CDR3 reads CASSGSGASYEQYF. The CDR3 DNA reads as TGTGCCAGCAGCGGGTCGGGAGCCTCCTACGAGCAGTACTTC.

A few counts support this clonotype. V and J are TRBV5-1 and TRBJ1-2; maybe TRBD1 (5 bases). The CDR3 sequence is 14 residues long. Germline V lookup: CDR1 SGHRS, CDR2 YFSETQ. Trimming removed 2 bases at V and 4 bases at J, with 12 bases between. CDR3 region: CASSFEGTAYGYTF. The CDR3 DNA sequence: TGCGCCAGCAGCTTCGAGGGGACGGCCTATGGCTACACCTTC.

The rearrangement links TRBV24-1 to TRBJ2-1, with a weak D call TRBD1 (5 bases). V was cut by 8 bases and J by 3 bases, with 16 bases left in between. This CDR3 is 15 amino acids long. The germline CDR1 and CDR2 sequences are KGHDR and SFDVKD. CDR3 protein: CATMSGFGNYNEQFF. The CDR3 DNA follows: TGTGCCACCATGTCAGGGTTTGGGAACTACAATGAGCAGTTCTTC.

In this sample, this clonotype turned up a few times. The chain employs TRBV24-1 and TRBJ2-1, with a tentative D call TRBD1 (6 bases). V lost 5 bases to trimming and J lost 0 bases, with 13 bases between them. There are 16 residues in the CDR3. From germline, CDR1 is KGHDR and CDR2 SFDVKD. The CDR3 sequence is CATSAQQGFSYNEQFF. The CDR3 DNA reads TGTGCCACCAGTGCCCAGCAGGGGTTCTCCTACAATGAGCAGTTCTTC.